This T cell receptor beta chain was identified during a study of blood T cell repertoires in COVID-19. Study details: Sites across the United States, Italy and Spain contributed samples from acute and convalescent COVID-19. T cells, B-cell-depleted T cells, or PBMCs supplied cDNA or gDNA.

Authors' processing steps: Reference gene primer amplification in the assay estimated nucleated cell counts. The repertoire was sequenced with immunoSEQ multiplex PCR; TCRdb's copy has only in-frame clones and lacks some. For V, J and clone size, that table is used; D and trimming come from the DNA. In the table there are about 240,000 clones, around 87% of which are singletons. V shed 4 bases and J shed 0 bases, with 13 bases lying between them. Germline loops: CDR1 MNHEY, CDR2 SVGEGT. There are 16 residues in the CDR3. This clone is a singleton in its sample. The chain recombines TRBV6-2 or TRBV6-3 with TRBJ1-3; no reliable D call. Sequenced material: peripheral blood. The TCR was taken from a woman in her 70s with active or convalescent COVID-19. This CDR3 is CASSSPHRGSGNTIYF. The CDR3 coding sequence is TGTGCCAGCAGTTCTCCCCATCGCGGCTCTGGAAACACCATATATTTT.